Following are 23 T cell receptor beta chains from one sample sequenced in a study of T cell changes during pregnancy in multiple sclerosis. Libraries were prepared by immunoSEQ multiplex PCR; TCRdb keeps only in-frame clonotypes and omits some of them. The sample yields around 72,000 clones, 91% seen once. Specimen: peripheral blood, collected in the third trimester of pregnancy. The receptors stem from a female donor in good health, enrolled as a control in a pregnancy study.

This CDR3 is CAISDKGGRQETQYF. CDR3 coding DNA: TGTGCCATCAGTGATAAGGGGGGGCGTCAGGAGACCCAGTACTTC. V gene TRBV10-3 combines with J gene TRBJ2-5; possibly TRBD2 for D (7 bases). Germline V gene data show CDR1 as ENHRY and CDR2 as SYGVKD. CDR3 length: 15 residues. V shed 3 bases and J shed 5 bases, with 16 bases lying between them.

The V gene is TRBV5-1, the J gene TRBJ1-1, with 8 bases aligning to TRBD1. Germline V gene sequence: CDR1 SGHRS, CDR2 YFSETQ. Trimming removed 3 bases from V and 1 base from J; junction bases left unmatched: 11. The CDR3 loop spans 17 amino acids. In DNA, the CDR3 is TGCGCCAGCAGCTCCACCAGGGGGCGGCTACGGAACACTGAAGCTTTCTTT. Translation: CASSSTRGRLRNTEAFF.

The chain uses TRBV28 and TRBJ1-2, with TRBD1 matching over 11 bases. CDR1 is MDHEN and CDR2 is SYDVKM in the germline V gene. The J segment lost 6 bases and the V segment lost 6 bases, leaving 15 bases of the junction unmatched. The CDR3 is 17 residues long. CDR3 bases: TGTGCCAGCAGCCCAACCCCCGGGACAGGGGGGTTGGATGGCTACACCTTC. This encodes CASSPTPGTGGLDGYTF.

The V call is TRBV4-3, the J call TRBJ2-7, with TRBD1 matching 9 bases. Germline V lookup: CDR1 LGHNA, CDR2 YSLEER. Trimming removed 0 bases from V and 3 bases from J; junction bases left unmatched: 6. The CDR3 contains 16 residues. The CDR3 here is CASSQEPGTGHYEQYF. CDR3 nucleotide sequence: TGCGCCAGCAGCCAAGAACCAGGGACAGGGCACTACGAGCAGTACTTC.

This sequence joins TRBV11-2 and TRBJ2-1; 13 bases match TRBD2. There are 18 residues in the CDR3. The trim removed 5 bases at V and 4 bases at J, leaving 11 bases unmatched. CDR1 SGHAT and CDR2 FQNNGV come from the germline V gene. The CDR3 is CASSAGLAGRGAYNEQFF. The CDR3 nucleotides read TGTGCCAGCAGCGCGGGACTAGCGGGACGGGGGGCTTACAATGAGCAGTTCTTC.

This clone was detected only a few times. The CDR3 nucleotides read TGTGCCAGCTCACCACCCTCAGGGGTTGGTGAAAAACTGTTTTTT. This codes for CASSPPSGVGEKLFF. The chain has TRBV18 and TRBJ1-4; D is perhaps TRBD1 (6 bases). Trimming took 0 bases from V and 7 from J, leaving 12 bases between them. The CDR3 covers 15 residues. Germline values: CDR1 KGHSH, CDR2 LQKENI.

V is TRBV5-5 and J is TRBJ1-6; TRBD1 aligns across 10 bases. The V gene end was trimmed by 5 bases and the J gene end by 7 bases; junction bases not matched to a gene: 9. This CDR3 region has 16 residues. The germline V gene has CDR1 SGHKS and CDR2 YYEKEE (reference sequence). CDR3 residues: CASSRNPGQGNSPLHF. DNA for the CDR3: TGTGCCAGCAGTAGAAATCCGGGACAGGGGAATTCACCCCTCCACTTT. Supplemented by reference TRBV5-5 and TRBJ1-6, the full variable domain reads DAGVTQSPTHLIKTRGQQVTLRCSPISGHKSVSWYQQVLGQGPQFIFQYYEKEERGRGNFPDRFSARQFPNYSSELNVNALLLGDSALYLCASSRNPGQGNSPLHFGNGTRLTVT.

The chain uses TRBV5-5 and TRBJ1-5; D is perhaps TRBD1 (5 bases). Germline V gene data show CDR1 as SGHKS and CDR2 as YYEKEE (reference sequence). The V end was cut by 3 bases, the J end by 5 bases, with 15 bases between. The CDR3 contains 15 residues. The CDR3 coding sequence is TGTGCCAGCAGCTCCTTTGGGGAACAGGATCAGCCCCAGCATTTT. Encoded protein: CASSSFGEQDQPQHF.

For the CDR3, the DNA is TGCGCCAGCAGCCCCATGGAGGGGGGGGCCGGTGAAAAACTGTTTTTT. Protein: CASSPMEGGAGEKLFF. The J gene is TRBJ1-4, the V gene TRBV5-1, with D possibly matching TRBD1 (6 bases). V lost 4 bases, J lost 7 bases, and 20 bases lay in between. Per germline, CDR1 SGHRS and CDR2 YFSETQ. The CDR3 has 16 residues.

This chain uses TRBV6-1 with TRBJ2-7; the D gene is possibly TRBD1 (6 bases). This CDR3 has 13 amino acids. Germline assignment: CDR1 MNHNS and CDR2 SASEGT. Trimming stripped 8 bases from V and 1 base from J, with 12 bases between. In nucleotides, the CDR3 is TGTGCCAGCTGGGGACAATTTTCCTACGAGCAGTACTTC. Protein product: CASWGQFSYEQYF.

The chain couples TRBV10-3 to TRBJ2-7, with 7 bases fitting TRBD1. Germline V gene data show CDR1 as ENHRY and CDR2 as SYGVKD. Germline trimming cut 1 base from V and 6 bases from J; bases unmatched to any gene: 9. The CDR3 contains 15 residues. The CDR3 coding sequence is TGTGCCATCAGTGAGTTGGGACAGAGTATCGGCGAGCAGTACTTC. Translating gives CAISELGQSIGEQYF.

CDR3 nucleotides: TGTGCCAGCAGCTTAGACGGGAGGGGGGAGCTGTTTTTT. Encoded protein: CASSLDGRGELFF. This chain joins TRBV7-2 and TRBJ2-2; TRBD2 agrees at 7 bases. CDR1 and CDR2 from the germline V gene are SGHTA and FQGNSA. V lost 1 base and J lost 8; bases outside the gene matches: 1. This CDR3 has 13 amino acids.

As regards this clone: One end of the junction is discordant with germline, which a read error may explain. CDR3 protein: CASSISWRANTEAFF. The CDR3 DNA is TGTGCCAGCAGTATATCCTGGCGGGCGAACACTGAAGCTTTCTTT. The rearrangement uses TRBV27 and TRBJ1-1; D unresolved. CDR1 and CDR2 (germline): MNHEY, SMNVEV (reference sequence). This CDR3 is built from 15 residues.

V and J are TRBV19 and TRBJ2-7; TRBD1 matches 11 bases. V dropped 7 bases and J dropped 3; count of bases not matched to a gene: 5. Germline CDR1 and CDR2: LNHDA and SQIVND (reference sequence). CDR3 length equals 14 residues. CDR3 loop: CASTPGQGVYEQYF. The CDR3 nucleotides are TGTGCCAGTACCCCGGGACAGGGGGTCTACGAGCAGTACTTC.

CDR3 DNA: TGTGCCAGCAGTGTGACTAGCGGGAGGGAAGAGACCCAGTACTTC. Its translation: CASSVTSGREETQYF. The chain uses TRBV6-1 and TRBJ2-5; TRBD2 matches 14 bases. Trimming at V came to 4 bases and at J to 3 bases, leaving 1 base not matched to a gene. Germline CDR1 reads MNHNS; CDR2 reads SASEGT. CDR3 length: 15 amino acids.

This chain joins TRBV7-2 and TRBJ1-4; TRBD1 is a possible D gene (6 bases). The CDR3 loop spans 16 amino acids. Germline assignment: CDR1 SGHTA and CDR2 FQGNSA. Between the trimmed V and J ends, which lost 4 bases and 4 bases, there was a span of 16 bases. The CDR3 loop is CASSSPGGAVNEKLFF. The DNA of the CDR3 is TGTGCCAGCAGCTCCCCGGGGGGGGCTGTTAATGAAAAACTGTTTTTT.

This clone appeared a single time. The chain couples TRBV19 to TRBJ2-5; possible D gene TRBD1, 6 bases. The CDR3 extends over 14 amino acids. The V end was cut by 3 bases, the J end by 4 bases, with 12 bases between. The germline CDR1 and CDR2 sequences are LNHDA and SQIVND (reference sequence). CDR3 coding DNA: TGTGCCAGTAGTATTTTGGGGGCTCTAGAGACCCAGTACTTC. As protein: CASSILGALETQYF.

This clone came up a few times. The chain uses TRBV25-1 and TRBJ1-2, with no clear D. The germline gives CDR1 MGHDK, CDR2 SYGVNS. CDR3 length: 12 residues. The V gene lost 4 bases and the J gene lost 2 bases, with 5 bases spanning the gap. The DNA of the CDR3 is TGTGCCAGCAGTGGGAGGAACTATGGCTACACCTTC. It translates to CASSGRNYGYTF.

Regarding this clone: Germline and junction disagree at one end, which may indicate a read error. The J gene is TRBJ1-5, the V gene TRBV19, with a weak D call TRBD1 (6 bases). The CDR3 totals 16 residues. In germline, CDR1 is LNHDA, CDR2 SQIVND (reference sequence). As DNA, the CDR3 is TGTGCCAGTACCCCCCTTACAGGGACGAGCAATCGGCCCCAGCATTTT. It specifies CASTPLTGTSNRPQHF.

This clone was counted only a few times. The J gene is TRBJ1-2, the V gene TRBV4-1; 7 bases are a match to TRBD1. J lost 1 base, V lost 5 bases, and 1 base had no gene match. The CDR3 is 13 residues long. From germline, CDR1 is MGHRA and CDR2 YSYEKL. In DNA form, the CDR3 reads TGCGCCAGCAGCAGGGACAGTAACTATGGCTACACCTTC. Translation: CASSRDSNYGYTF.

The chain links TRBV27 to TRBJ1-4; D is uncertain. The CDR3 has 15 amino acids. Germline loops: CDR1 MNHEY, CDR2 SMNVEV (reference sequence). The V and J ends lost 3 bases and 8 bases respectively, with 16 bases between them. CDR3 region: CASSLTGGLGEKLFF. The CDR3 nucleotides are TGTGCCAGCAGTTTGACGGGTGGCCTTGGGGAAAAACTGTTTTTT.

The DNA for the CDR3 is TGTGCCAGCAGTTTATCGCGGCCAGATACGCAGTATTTT. Residues: CASSLSRPDTQYF. The rearrangement links TRBV27 to TRBJ2-3; D not certain. The CDR3 is 13 amino acids. The germline V gene encodes CDR1 MNHEY and CDR2 SMNVEV (reference sequence). Trimming shortened V by 0 bases and J by 4 bases, and 5 bases separated the two germline ends.

This clone was detected a few times. The chain has TRBV29-1 and TRBJ1-1, with a tentative D call TRBD1 (5 bases). Looked up from germline, CDR1 is SQVTM and CDR2 is ANQGSEA. The V end was cut by 6 bases, the J end by 5 bases, with 19 bases between. This CDR3 contains 14 residues. The CDR3 is CSVDTGTVWTEAFF. Written as DNA, the CDR3 is TGCAGCGTCGACACAGGAACGGTATGGACTGAAGCTTTCTTT. Based on the CDR3 plus reference TRBV29-1 and TRBJ1-1, the full variable domain is SAVISQKPSRDICQRGTSLTIQCQVDSQVTMMFWYRQQPGQSLTLIATANQGSEATYESGFVIDKFPISRPNLTFSTLTVSNMSPEDSSIYLCSVDTGTVWTEAFFGQGTRLTVV.